A single sample gave rise to the 18 T cell receptor beta chains below, sequenced in a study of blood T cell repertoires in COVID-19. Sequenced by immunoSEQ multiplex PCR; TCRdb stores in-frame clones only, minus some. The data show about 180,000 clones, around 86% seen once. The sequenced material came from peripheral blood. The receptors shown here come from a woman in her sixties or seventies with COVID-19, enrolled during active disease.

The V call is TRBV19, the J call TRBJ2-3, with TRBD1 as a possible D gene (6 bases). Looked up from germline, CDR1 is LNHDA and CDR2 is SQIVND (reference sequence). The V end was cut by 6 bases, the J end by 5 bases, with 21 bases between. The CDR3 has 16 residues. Here the CDR3 reads CASSQGTADFVDTQYF. The CDR3 DNA reads as TGTGCCAGTAGCCAGGGGACGGCGGACTTCGTAGATACGCAGTATTTT. The complete variable domain, with remaining parts taken from reference TRBV19 and TRBJ2-3, reads DGGITQSPKYLFRKEGQNVTLSCEQNLNHDAMYWYRQDPGQGLRLIYYSQIVNDFQKGDIAEGYSVSREKKESFPLTVTSAQKNPTAFYLCASSQGTADFVDTQYFGPGTRLTVL.

The J gene is TRBJ2-7, the V gene TRBV6-5, with a weak D call TRBD1 (6 bases). V gave up 9 bases and J gave up 2 bases, with 14 bases separating them. This CDR3 has 13 residues. CDR1 MNHEY and CDR2 SVGAGI come from the germline V gene. This CDR3 reads CASQRGRTYEQYF. CDR3 nucleotide sequence: TGTGCCAGTCAAAGGGGGAGAACCTACGAGCAGTACTTC.

V and J are TRBV29-1 and TRBJ2-3; TRBD1 aligns across 9 bases. Per germline, CDR1 SQVTM and CDR2 ANQGSEA. With V trimmed by 7 bases and J by 4 bases, 12 bases remained unmatched. The CDR3 has 15 residues. CDR3 DNA sequence: TGCAGCGCCTCCTCCCCGGGACAGGGCGCAGATACGCAGTATTTT. Amino acids: CSASSPGQGADTQYF.

This clone was picked up a small number of times. Other DNA sequences in this sample translate to the same CDR3. The chain is built from TRBV2 and TRBJ2-2; 7 nucleotides line up with TRBD1. The CDR3 length is 15 residues. V lost 6 bases and J lost 0; bases outside the gene matches: 4. Germline CDR1 and CDR2: SNHLY and FYNNEI. The CDR3 DNA sequence: TGTGCCAGCAGCCGACAGGGACCGAACACCGGGGAGCTGTTTTTT. Its protein product is CASSRQGPNTGELFF.

The chain has TRBV5-1 and TRBJ2-3; tentative D call: TRBD2 (6 bases). CDR3 length equals 14 residues. V was clipped by 2 bases and J by 9 bases, with 16 bases between them. Germline CDR1 reads SGHRS; CDR2 reads YFSETQ. As DNA, the CDR3 is TGCGCCAGCAGCTTTAACGACCCTGCGGGGACGCAGTATTTT. Translated, it gives CASSFNDPAGTQYF.

The rearrangement joins TRBV18 to TRBJ1-2; D is uncertain. The CDR3 consists of 18 residues. Looked up from germline, CDR1 is KGHSH and CDR2 is LQKENI. Trimming took off 2 bases at V and 4 bases at J, with 23 bases between the two ends. CDR3 sequence (DNA): TGTGCCAGCTCACCATTCTCGGGTGCGTCAGTTTCGTCCTATGGCTACACCTTC. This translates into CASSPFSGASVSSYGYTF.

The chain joins TRBV10-3 to TRBJ1-1; D is perhaps TRBD1 (5 bases). The CDR3 runs to 16 residues. The germline CDR1 and CDR2 sequences are ENHRY and SYGVKD. Trimming cost V 5 bases and J 2 bases, with 18 bases left between them. CDR3 sequence reads: CAISQTLTVPNTEAFF. CDR3 DNA sequence: TGTGCCATCAGTCAAACCTTGACAGTTCCTAACACTGAAGCTTTCTTT.

The chain is built from TRBV19 and TRBJ1-1, with D possibly being TRBD1 (6 bases). CDR3 size: 15 residues. Per the germline V gene, CDR1 is LNHDA and CDR2 is SQIVND (reference sequence). V dropped 5 bases and J dropped 1 base, with 14 bases sitting between them. The CDR3 sequence: CASSLGDTENTEAFF. The CDR3 bases are TGTGCCAGTAGTCTAGGGGACACCGAGAACACTGAAGCTTTCTTT.

The V call is TRBV5-5, the J call TRBJ2-6; D possibly corresponds to TRBD1 (6 bases). Trimming left V 4 bases short and J 4 bases short, with 15 bases between. Germline V gives CDR1 SGHKS, CDR2 YYEKEE (reference sequence). This CDR3 has 16 amino acids. The CDR3 DNA sequence: TGTGCCAGCAGCCCAATAACAGGGCTGGGGGCCAACGTCCTGACTTTC. It translates to CASSPITGLGANVLTF.

This chain uses TRBV6-2 or TRBV6-3 with TRBJ2-1; 7 bases are a match to TRBD2. The CDR3 is made up of 14 amino acids. V trimming: 5 bases; J trimming: 4 bases; junction bases outside the gene matches: 5. Germline assignment: CDR1 MNHEY and CDR2 SVGEGT. CDR3 region: CASSRAGTYNEQFF. The CDR3 DNA follows: TGTGCCAGCAGTCGAGCGGGGACGTACAATGAGCAGTTCTTC.

The V call is TRBV5-1, the J call TRBJ1-5, with D uncertain. The CDR3 is 15 amino acids. V gave up 0 bases and J gave up 6 bases, with 13 bases separating them. Germline CDR1 SGHRS, CDR2 YFSETQ. As DNA, the CDR3 is TGCGCCAGCAGCTTGGACGGCCTTCGGGGTCAGCCCCAGCATTTT. Encoded protein: CASSLDGLRGQPQHF.

V and J are TRBV7-9 and TRBJ1-2; possible D gene TRBD1, 5 bases. The germline V and J ends were trimmed by 1 base and 8 bases, with 11 bases remaining between them. The CDR3 consists of 13 residues. The germline gives CDR1 SEHNR, CDR2 FQNEAQ (reference sequence). CDR3 sequence (DNA): TGTGCCAGCAGCTTAGAAGGACAAGGAGGCTACACCTTC. Translated: CASSLEGQGGYTF.

This chain links TRBV6-1 with TRBJ1-1, with D perhaps TRBD1 (6 bases). The V and J ends lost 2 bases and 1 base respectively, with 8 bases between them. CDR1 MNHNS and CDR2 SASEGT come from the germline V gene. The CDR3 covers 14 residues. This CDR3 is CASSETGRNTEAFF. The DNA of the CDR3 is TGTGCCAGCAGTGAAACAGGGAGGAACACTGAAGCTTTCTTT.

V and J are TRBV5-4 and TRBJ2-7, with 12 bases identical to TRBD2. The CDR3 covers 14 residues. Trimming at V came to 1 base and at J to 4 bases, leaving 0 bases not matched to a gene. Germline V gene sequence: CDR1 SGHNT, CDR2 YYREEE (reference sequence). In nucleotides, the CDR3 is TGTGCCAGCAGCTTGACTAGCGGGAGGTACGAGCAGTACTTC. Translation gives CASSLTSGRYEQYF.

The J gene is TRBJ2-2, the V gene TRBV6-6; D is possibly TRBD2 (6 bases). The CDR3 totals 17 residues. Per the germline V gene, CDR1 is MNHNY and CDR2 is SVGAGI (reference sequence). V was shortened by 5 bases and J by 0 bases, with 16 bases between the two germline ends. The CDR3 DNA sequence: TGTGCCAGCAGTCCTCCTAGCGCTAGATCGAACACCGGGGAGCTGTTTTTT. It encodes CASSPPSARSNTGELFF.

This chain links TRBV6-2 or TRBV6-3 with TRBJ2-1, with a weak D call TRBD1 (6 bases). CDR1 is MNHEY, CDR2 SVGEGT, per germline. The length of the CDR3 is 15 residues. Trimming stripped 0 bases from V and 6 bases from J, with 12 bases between. The CDR3 DNA is TGTGCCAGCAGTTACTCAGGGGGTCGAGGCAATGAGCAGTTCTTC. Its translation is CASSYSGGRGNEQFF.

V gene TRBV19 combines with J gene TRBJ1-1; 9 bases line up with TRBD1. The V and J ends lost 8 bases and 0 bases, in that order; junction bases with no gene match: 10. Germline V gene data show CDR1 as LNHDA and CDR2 as SQIVND (reference sequence). The CDR3 covers 16 residues. The CDR3 is CASGTGRDFMNTEAFF. In DNA, the CDR3 is TGTGCCAGTGGGACAGGGAGGGATTTCATGAACACTGAAGCTTTCTTT.

This clone was found a few times. This rearrangement joins TRBV7-9 to TRBJ2-2, with 7 bases aligning to TRBD2. CDR1 and CDR2 (germline): SEHNR, FQNEAQ (reference sequence). The trim removed 5 bases at V and 4 bases at J, leaving 7 bases unmatched. CDR3 length: 15 amino acids. CDR3 bases: TGTGCCAGCAGCCATGGCGGGAGCGGCACCGGGGAGCTGTTTTTT. Protein product: CASSHGGSGTGELFF.